This T cell receptor (beta chain) was profiled in a study of T cells after somatic rescue of genetic block. The CDR3 has 16 amino acids. Trimming took 1 base from V and 4 from J, leaving 14 bases between them. In germline, CDR1 is MGHRA, CDR2 YSYEKL. Measured with immunoSEQ multiplex PCR; TCRdb has only the in-frame clones, and not every one. The sample lists roughly 14,000 clones, 55% to 75% seen once, with about 14% in the top ten. This clonotype was sampled from a boy younger than 18. V gene TRBV4-1 combines with J gene TRBJ1-3, with a weak D call TRBD1 (6 bases). The sample consisted of peripheral blood mononuclear cells (PBMCs). The CDR3 nucleotides are TGCGCCAGCAGCCAAGGGACAGATCTTTCGGGAAACACCATATATTTT. As protein: CASSQGTDLSGNTIYF.